This T cell receptor beta chain emerged from a study of blood T cell repertoires in COVID-19. Authors' methods: How many nucleated cells were present was estimated from reference gene primer amplification. Sequencing was performed with immunoSEQ multiplex PCR; in TCRdb, only in-frame clones are kept and a portion is missing. V, J and clone size are those of that table, while D and trimming were read from the DNA. The profile shows around 250,000 clones, 85% to 90% of them singletons. The CDR3 totals 13 residues. V lost 3 bases, J lost 0 bases, and 7 bases lay in between. CDR1 SGDLS and CDR2 YYNGEE come from the germline V gene.

Sequencing was carried out using peripheral blood. This chain links TRBV9 with TRBJ2-7; weak D call: TRBD2 (5 bases). The origin of this receptor is an older woman with active or convalescent COVID-19. The CDR3: CASSATSSYEQYF. The DNA for the CDR3 is TGTGCCAGCAGCGCCACTAGCTCCTACGAGCAGTACTTC.